These 4 T cell receptor beta chains originate from one sample sequenced in a study of CD8 T cells in ankylosing spondylitis. TCRdb processed the 5' RACE reads anew with MiXCR; each CDR3 protein has one entry. The sample holds 150,000 to 250,000 distinct CDR3 sequences, around 13% seen once. Sequenced: blood, either unsorted or a sorted T cell fraction (not recorded which). These receptors all stem from a male donor with ankylosing spondylitis or in good health (not recorded which).

V is TRBV7-8 and J is TRBJ2-5, with D possibly matching TRBD2 (5 bases). The V end was cut by 4 bases, the J end by 0 bases, with 12 bases between. This CDR3 has 15 amino acids. Germline CDR1 and CDR2: SGHVS and FQNEAQ. CDR3 DNA sequence: TGTGCCAGCAGCTCAGCGTTAGCGAACCAAGAGACCCAGTACTTC. Residues: CASSSALANQETQYF.

The chain employs TRBV12-3 or TRBV12-4 and TRBJ1-2, with 8 bases that match TRBD1. CDR3 length equals 14 residues. Losses at the gene ends were 6 bases for V and 6 bases for J; bases not matched to a gene: 9. In nucleotides, the CDR3 is TGTGCCAGCAGCCAATCCCTACAGGGGGATGGCTACACCTTC. Translated: CASSQSLQGDGYTF.

This rearrangement joins TRBV29-1 to TRBJ2-2; D may correspond to TRBD1 or TRBD2 (5 bases each). Germline V CDR1 and CDR2: SQVTM, ANQGSEA. The CDR3 has 12 residues. The V end lost 8 bases, the J end lost 7 bases, and 14 bases lay between the germline ends. As DNA, the CDR3 is TGCAGCATCTTCGGGACGTACGGGGAGCTGTTTTTT. The encoded protein is CSIFGTYGELFF.

The J gene is TRBJ2-2, the V gene TRBV7-9; 10 bases map to TRBD2. Germline CDR1 SEHNR, CDR2 FQNEAQ (reference sequence). The CDR3 is 16 amino acids. V lost 4 bases, J lost 1 base, and 3 bases stayed unmatched. The CDR3 sequence is CASSSSGGQNTGELFF. The CDR3 coding sequence is TGTGCCAGCAGCTCTAGCGGGGGCCAGAACACCGGGGAGCTGTTTTTT.